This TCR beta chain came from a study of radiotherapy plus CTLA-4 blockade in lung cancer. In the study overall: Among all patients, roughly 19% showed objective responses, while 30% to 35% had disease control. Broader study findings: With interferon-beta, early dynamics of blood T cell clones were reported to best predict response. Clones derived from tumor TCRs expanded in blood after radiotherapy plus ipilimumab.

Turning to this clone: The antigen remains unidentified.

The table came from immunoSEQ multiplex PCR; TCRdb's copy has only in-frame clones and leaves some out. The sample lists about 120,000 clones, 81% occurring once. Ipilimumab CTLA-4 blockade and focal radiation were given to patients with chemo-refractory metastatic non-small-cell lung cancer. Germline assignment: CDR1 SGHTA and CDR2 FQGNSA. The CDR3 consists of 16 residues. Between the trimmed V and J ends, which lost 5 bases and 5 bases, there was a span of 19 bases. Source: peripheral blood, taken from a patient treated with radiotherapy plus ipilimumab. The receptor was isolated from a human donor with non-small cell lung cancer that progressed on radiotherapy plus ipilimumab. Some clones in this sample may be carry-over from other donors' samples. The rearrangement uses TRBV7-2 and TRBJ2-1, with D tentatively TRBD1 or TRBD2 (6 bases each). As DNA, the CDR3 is TGTGCCAGCAGCCTTCGGGGGCTAGTGTCCCACAATGAGCAGTTCTTC. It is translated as CASSLRGLVSHNEQFF.